The clone carrying this T cell receptor (beta chain) was seen only a few times. Its antigen remains unknown. Clones were sequenced by immunoSEQ multiplex PCR, and TCRdb holds only the in-frame ones, with some missing. The table shows 140,000 to 150,000 clones, with 75% to 95% occurring only once. This entry comes from a study of T cell responses to AZD1222 COVID-19 vaccine. Study-wide results and caveats: No day 14 peak samples; only post-peak repertoires were characterized.

Germline CDR1 MNHEY, CDR2 SVGAGI. This CDR3 is 13 amino acids long. Trimming left V 6 bases short and J 6 bases short, with 12 bases between. The chain carries TRBV6-5 and TRBJ1-5; the D is unclear. The material was peripheral blood, obtained on day 0 of MenACWY control vaccination. The receptor comes from an adult in good health. As DNA, the CDR3 is TGTGCCAGCAGCCGACTGTCAGGTCAGCCCCAGCATTTT. Translating it yields CASSRLSGQPQHF.